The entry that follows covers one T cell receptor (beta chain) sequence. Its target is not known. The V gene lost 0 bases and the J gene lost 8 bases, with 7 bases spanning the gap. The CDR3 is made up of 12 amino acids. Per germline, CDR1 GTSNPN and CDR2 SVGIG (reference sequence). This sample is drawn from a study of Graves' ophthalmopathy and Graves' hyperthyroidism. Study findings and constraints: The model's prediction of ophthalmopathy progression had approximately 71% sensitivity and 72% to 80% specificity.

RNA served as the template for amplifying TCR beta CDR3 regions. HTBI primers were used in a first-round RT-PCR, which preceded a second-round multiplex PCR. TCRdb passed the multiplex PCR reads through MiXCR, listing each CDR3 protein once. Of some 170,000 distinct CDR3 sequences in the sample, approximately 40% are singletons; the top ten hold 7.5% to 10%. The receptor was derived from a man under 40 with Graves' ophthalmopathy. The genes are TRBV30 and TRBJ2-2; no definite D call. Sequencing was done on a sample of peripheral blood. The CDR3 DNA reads TGTGCCTGGAGTGTATCGTTGGGGGAGCTGTTTTTT. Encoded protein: CAWSVSLGELFF.